Listed below are T cell receptor beta chains from one sample, sequenced in a study of blood T cell repertoires in COVID-19. TCRdb's table, derived via immunoSEQ multiplex PCR, lists solely in-frame clones and lacks some. The repertoire holds roughly 110,000 clones, around 89% seen once, with approximately 19% in the top ten. The specimen sequenced was peripheral blood. The origin of the receptors is a human donor with acute or convalescent COVID-19. The donor label of this sample is uncertain. Each CDR3 is given with its conserved first and last residue. Each record gives: clone size, D gene, V gene, J gene, CDR3 DNA, CDR3 protein. A D gene is named only where the DNA matches it firmly. Not every row has a clone size; where given, it reads once, few, many or a size class.

>.|TRBD1|TRBV15|TRBJ1-2
TGTGCCACCAGCACCCCGGGACAGTTCTTGGGCTACACCTTC
CATSTPGQFLGYTF
>.|TRBD1|TRBV28|TRBJ1-5
TGTGCCAGCAGCCCCCGGACAGGGGGCAATCAGCCCCAGCATTTT
CASSPRTGGNQPQHF
>.|TRBD1|TRBV6-1|TRBJ1-3
TGTGCCAGCAGTGATTTTTTCTTCCGGGACAGGGGTTCCGGAAACACCATATATTTT
CASSDFFFRDRGSGNTIYF
>once|.|TRBV28|TRBJ2-1
TGTGCCAGCACTCAGACATCCTTGGGCGAGCAGTTCTTC
CASTQTSLGEQFF
>.|.|TRBV2|TRBJ2-7
TGTGCCAGCAGTGAAGCTAGGGGGTACGAGCAGTACTTC
CASSEARGYEQYF
>.|.|TRBV3-1/TRBV3-2|TRBJ1-1
TGTGCCAGCAGCCAGCCAGGGGTTGTCGACACTGAAGCTTTCTTT
CASSQPGVVDTEAFF
>.|.|TRBV9|TRBJ1-3
TGTGCCAGCAGCCCCCGCGTCGGGAGAGCTTCTGGAAACACCATATATTTT
CASSPRVGRASGNTIYF
>.|.|TRBV7-9|TRBJ1-3
TGTGCCAGCAGCTTAGTATTTGGAAACACCATATATTTT
CASSLVFGNTIYF
>few|.|TRBV12-3/TRBV12-4|TRBJ2-1
TGTGCCAGCAGTCGGGGAGGTGAGCAGTTCTTC
CASSRGGEQFF
>.|TRBD1|TRBV27|TRBJ1-1
TGTGCCAGCAGTTTCAGGACAGGGAATGAAGCTTTCTTT
CASSFRTGNEAFF
>.|.|TRBV28|TRBJ1-5
TGTGCAACCGACCCTACAGGGAGGGGAAACAATCAGCCCCAGCATTTT
CATDPTGRGNNQPQHF
>.|TRBD2|TRBV4-3|TRBJ2-1
TGCGCCAGCAGCCAATCCGGGACTAGCGATGAGCAGTTCTTC
CASSQSGTSDEQFF
>.|.|TRBV5-8|TRBJ1-4
TGTGCCAGCAGCTCTGGGCTCCGGGGTACTAGTGGGGAACTGTTTTTT
CASSSGLRGTSGELFF
>.|.|TRBV11-2|TRBJ1-1
TGTGCCAGCAGCTTCGGTTTTGCTGAAGCTTTCTTT
CASSFGFAEAFF
>.|TRBD2|TRBV7-2|TRBJ2-7
TGTGCCAGCAGCTCCACTAGCGGGGGCCAGTACGAGCAGTACTTC
CASSSTSGGQYEQYF
>.|.|TRBV7-9|TRBJ1-3
TGTGCCAGCAGACAGGGTGCCGGAAACACCATATATTTT
CASRQGAGNTIYF
>few|.|TRBV7-9|TRBJ2-1
TGTGCCAGCAGCCCGGGAAGATCCTCCTACAATGAGCAGTTCTTC
CASSPGRSSYNEQFF
>.|.|TRBV12-5|TRBJ1-1
TGTGCTAGTGGTTTGGAGGCCGGGAATCCCACTGAAGCTTTCTTT
CASGLEAGNPTEAFF